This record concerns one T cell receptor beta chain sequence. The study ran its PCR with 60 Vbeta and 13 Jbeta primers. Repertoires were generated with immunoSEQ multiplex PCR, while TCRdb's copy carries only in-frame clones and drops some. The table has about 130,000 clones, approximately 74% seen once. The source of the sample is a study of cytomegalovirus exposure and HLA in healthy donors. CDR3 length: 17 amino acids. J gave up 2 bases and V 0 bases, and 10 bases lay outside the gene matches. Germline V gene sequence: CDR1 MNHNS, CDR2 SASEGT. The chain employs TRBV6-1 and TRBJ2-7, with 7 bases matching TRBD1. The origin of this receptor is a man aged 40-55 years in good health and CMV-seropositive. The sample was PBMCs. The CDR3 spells CASSEARRGGRAYEQYF. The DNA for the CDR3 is TGTGCCAGCAGTGAAGCGCGGAGAGGGGGCAGGGCCTACGAGCAGTACTTC.